The rows below give T cell receptor beta chains drawn from one sample of a study of identical twins. Each CDR3 protein gets one entry after TCRdb re-called the 5' RACE reads with MiXCR. In the table there are 350,000 or so distinct CDR3 sequences, 10% to 15% of which are singletons. These data are also associated with another study on yellow fever vaccine responses in identical twins.

The sequenced material came from CD8+ T cells sorted from blood. The receptors originated from a woman aged 18-29 years in good health. CDR3s include the opening cysteine and the closing phenylalanine or tryptophan. Fields, in order: J gene, clone size, D gene, V gene, CDR3 DNA, CDR3 protein. The D gene is left open where the match is weak. Clone size is given for some rows only: seen once, a few or many times, or a class if the clone is expanded.

J gene: TRBJ2-7
clone size: NA
D gene: NA
V gene: TRBV7-8
CDR3 DNA: TGTGCCAGCAGCCCTGGAGGACAGCACTACGAGCAGTACTTC
CDR3 protein: CASSPGGQHYEQYF

J gene: TRBJ2-1
clone size: NA
D gene: NA
V gene: TRBV5-5
CDR3 DNA: TGTGCCAGCACTCGAGAGAGCTCCTACAATGAGCAGTTCTTC
CDR3 protein: CASTRESSYNEQFF

J gene: TRBJ2-2
clone size: few
D gene: NA
V gene: TRBV5-5
CDR3 DNA: TGTGCCAGCAGCTTATGGACGGGAACCGGGGAGCTGTTTTTT
CDR3 protein: CASSLWTGTGELFF

J gene: TRBJ2-5
clone size: many
D gene: NA
V gene: TRBV28
CDR3 DNA: TGTGCCAGCAGAGGGGGGACTCCCGAGACCCAGTACTTC
CDR3 protein: CASRGGTPETQYF

J gene: TRBJ2-5
clone size: few
D gene: NA
V gene: TRBV20-1
CDR3 DNA: TGCAGTGCTAGGGGATTTGAGACCCAGTACTTC
CDR3 protein: CSARGFETQYF

J gene: TRBJ1-2
clone size: many
D gene: NA
V gene: TRBV7-9
CDR3 DNA: TGTGCCAGCAGCCCAACGACTGATAACTATGGCTACACCTTC
CDR3 protein: CASSPTTDNYGYTF

J gene: TRBJ2-5
clone size: NA
D gene: NA
V gene: TRBV6-2/TRBV6-3
CDR3 DNA: TGTGCCAGCAGTTACTCGGTCAGGGAATTAGGCGAGACCCAGTACTTC
CDR3 protein: CASSYSVRELGETQYF

J gene: TRBJ2-3
clone size: few
D gene: TRBD2
V gene: TRBV18
CDR3 DNA: TGTGCCAGCTCACTGACCGGACTAGCGGGTATTAGCACAGATACGCAGTATTTT
CDR3 protein: CASSLTGLAGISTDTQYF

J gene: TRBJ2-5
clone size: few
D gene: TRBD1
V gene: TRBV7-8
CDR3 DNA: TGTGCCAGCAGCGAGGGGGCAGGCAGGCAAGAGACCCAGTACTTC
CDR3 protein: CASSEGAGRQETQYF

J gene: TRBJ2-1
clone size: NA
D gene: NA
V gene: TRBV5-1
CDR3 DNA: TGCGCCAGCATCGGGGGGCGGGACCGCTTAAATGAGCAGTTCTTC
CDR3 protein: CASIGGRDRLNEQFF

J gene: TRBJ2-1
clone size: many
D gene: NA
V gene: TRBV5-5
CDR3 DNA: TGTGCCAGCAGGGTACAGGGTAGTCAGTACAATGAGCAGTTCTTC
CDR3 protein: CASRVQGSQYNEQFF

J gene: TRBJ1-1
clone size: few
D gene: NA
V gene: TRBV29-1
CDR3 DNA: TGCAGCGTTGAACAGGGTTCCACTGAAGCTTTCTTT
CDR3 protein: CSVEQGSTEAFF

J gene: TRBJ2-5
clone size: few
D gene: NA
V gene: TRBV15
CDR3 DNA: TGTGCCACCAGCAGAGATGCGGGCAGGAGCCAAGAGACCCAGTACTTC
CDR3 protein: CATSRDAGRSQETQYF

J gene: TRBJ1-1
clone size: few
D gene: NA
V gene: TRBV5-6
CDR3 DNA: TGTGCCAGCAGCTTGGTTCGACAGGATTTGAACACTGAAGCTTTCTTT
CDR3 protein: CASSLVRQDLNTEAFF

J gene: TRBJ2-4
clone size: many
D gene: NA
V gene: TRBV5-1
CDR3 DNA: TGCGCCAGCAGCTTAACGGAAAAACGCATTCAGTACTTC
CDR3 protein: CASSLTEKRIQYF

J gene: TRBJ2-7
clone size: NA
D gene: NA
V gene: TRBV29-1
CDR3 DNA: TGCAGCGTTGGGGCGGGGTTGGGGTACGAGCAGTACTTC
CDR3 protein: CSVGAGLGYEQYF

J gene: TRBJ1-1
clone size: NA
D gene: TRBD1
V gene: TRBV20-1
CDR3 DNA: TGCAGTGCCACCGAGACAGGGGGGCTGAACACTGAAGCTTTCTTT
CDR3 protein: CSATETGGLNTEAFF

J gene: TRBJ2-3
clone size: NA
D gene: NA
V gene: TRBV24-1
CDR3 DNA: TGTGCCACCAGGTCGGGGTTTTCCACCAGCACGCAGTATTTT
CDR3 protein: CATRSGFSTSTQYF

J gene: TRBJ2-1
clone size: NA
D gene: NA
V gene: TRBV15
CDR3 DNA: TGTGCCACCAGCGGGCTGGCGGAGCCCTACAATGAGCAGTTCTTC
CDR3 protein: CATSGLAEPYNEQFF

J gene: TRBJ2-3
clone size: few
D gene: TRBD1
V gene: TRBV3-1
CDR3 DNA: TGTGCCAGCAGCAACCGGGACAGGGGTGTCACAGATACGCAGTATTTT
CDR3 protein: CASSNRDRGVTDTQYF

J gene: TRBJ1-5
clone size: many
D gene: NA
V gene: TRBV6-5
CDR3 DNA: TGTGCCAGCAGTTACAGTAGCAATCAGCCCCAGCATTTT
CDR3 protein: CASSYSSNQPQHF

J gene: TRBJ2-7
clone size: few
D gene: NA
V gene: TRBV14
CDR3 DNA: TGTGCCAGCGCGCAGGGGAGTTCCTACGAGCAGTACTTC
CDR3 protein: CASAQGSSYEQYF

J gene: TRBJ2-1
clone size: few
D gene: TRBD2
V gene: TRBV4-1
CDR3 DNA: TGCGCCAGCAGCCAAGATTTTGGGGGAGCGGGGGGCGATGAGCAGTTCTTC
CDR3 protein: CASSQDFGGAGGDEQFF

J gene: TRBJ2-7
clone size: few
D gene: TRBD1
V gene: TRBV4-1
CDR3 DNA: TGCGCCAGCAGCCGAAATTATCGGGACAGGCCAATCTACGAGCAGTACTTC
CDR3 protein: CASSRNYRDRPIYEQYF

J gene: TRBJ2-1
clone size: NA
D gene: TRBD2
V gene: TRBV3-1
CDR3 DNA: TGTGCCAGCAGCCAGAGAGCGGGGGGAAGTAATGAGCAGTTCTTC
CDR3 protein: CASSQRAGGSNEQFF

J gene: TRBJ2-2
clone size: NA
D gene: NA
V gene: TRBV7-2
CDR3 DNA: TGTGCCAGCAGCTTAGTATTGGGGGCGCCCAACACCGGGGAGCTGTTTTTT
CDR3 protein: CASSLVLGAPNTGELFF

J gene: TRBJ2-1
clone size: few
D gene: NA
V gene: TRBV6-2/TRBV6-3
CDR3 DNA: TGTGCCAGCAAACCCGGGAGCTCCTACAATGAGCAGTTCTTC
CDR3 protein: CASKPGSSYNEQFF

J gene: TRBJ2-1
clone size: NA
D gene: NA
V gene: TRBV10-1
CDR3 DNA: TGCGCCAGCAGTGCGGGACCGATCTACAATGAGCAGTTCTTC
CDR3 protein: CASSAGPIYNEQFF

J gene: TRBJ2-1
clone size: NA
D gene: NA
V gene: TRBV27
CDR3 DNA: TGTGCCAGCAGTGCCTCCGGGGCACCCTACAATGAGCAGTTCTTC
CDR3 protein: CASSASGAPYNEQFF

J gene: TRBJ2-1
clone size: few
D gene: TRBD2
V gene: TRBV27
CDR3 DNA: TGTGCCAGCAGTCGCGGGAGGATGGACAATGAGCAGTTCTTC
CDR3 protein: CASSRGRMDNEQFF

J gene: TRBJ2-7
clone size: few
D gene: TRBD2
V gene: TRBV5-1
CDR3 DNA: TGCGCCAGCAGCTTGGTATCGGGAGGGCTCTACGAGCAGTACTTC
CDR3 protein: CASSLVSGGLYEQYF

J gene: TRBJ2-3
clone size: few
D gene: TRBD2
V gene: TRBV12-3/TRBV12-4
CDR3 DNA: TGTGCCAGCAGTTCGTCGGGACTAGCGGGGGAGCCAGATACGCAGTATTTT
CDR3 protein: CASSSSGLAGEPDTQYF

J gene: TRBJ1-1
clone size: many
D gene: NA
V gene: TRBV12-3/TRBV12-4
CDR3 DNA: TGTGCCAGCAGTTTAGGTGGGCCGAACACTGAAGCTTTCTTT
CDR3 protein: CASSLGGPNTEAFF

J gene: TRBJ2-3
clone size: few
D gene: TRBD2
V gene: TRBV11-1
CDR3 DNA: TGTGCCAGCAGTTCTAGCGGGGGGACAACCTCCACCTTCACAGATACGCAGTATTTT
CDR3 protein: CASSSSGGTTSTFTDTQYF

J gene: TRBJ2-7
clone size: NA
D gene: NA
V gene: TRBV7-8
CDR3 DNA: TGTGCCAGCAGCCCCTCCAGGGTATTGGCCTACGAGCAGTACTTC
CDR3 protein: CASSPSRVLAYEQYF

J gene: TRBJ1-4
clone size: many
D gene: NA
V gene: TRBV6-1
CDR3 DNA: TGTGCCAGCGAGCGTTTAGGAGAAAAACTGTTTTTT
CDR3 protein: CASERLGEKLFF

J gene: TRBJ2-7
clone size: NA
D gene: NA
V gene: TRBV9
CDR3 DNA: TGTGCCAGCAGCCCCTCTCTCACCTACGAGCAGTACTTC
CDR3 protein: CASSPSLTYEQYF

J gene: TRBJ2-2
clone size: NA
D gene: NA
V gene: TRBV12-3/TRBV12-4
CDR3 DNA: TGTGCCAGCAGTTTTACGACGAACACGAACACCGGGGAGCTGTTTTTT
CDR3 protein: CASSFTTNTNTGELFF

J gene: TRBJ2-1
clone size: NA
D gene: NA
V gene: TRBV27
CDR3 DNA: TGTGCCAGCAGTGGGACCGACATATACAATGAGCAGTTCTTC
CDR3 protein: CASSGTDIYNEQFF

J gene: TRBJ2-7
clone size: NA
D gene: TRBD2
V gene: TRBV11-2
CDR3 DNA: TGTGCCAGCAGCACCGTAGCGGGAGGTTACGAGCAGTACTTC
CDR3 protein: CASSTVAGGYEQYF

J gene: TRBJ2-3
clone size: NA
D gene: TRBD1
V gene: TRBV4-1
CDR3 DNA: TGCGCCAGCAGCCGAGGGACAGGGATGACAGATACGCAGTATTTT
CDR3 protein: CASSRGTGMTDTQYF

J gene: TRBJ1-5
clone size: NA
D gene: NA
V gene: TRBV4-1
CDR3 DNA: TGCGCCAGCAGCCAAGCCGGGTCCCTTTATAGCAATCAGCCCCAGCATTTT
CDR3 protein: CASSQAGSLYSNQPQHF

J gene: TRBJ2-1
clone size: NA
D gene: TRBD1
V gene: TRBV3-1
CDR3 DNA: TGTGCCAGCTGTTTATCAGGGACAGGGGCGTTTGGGTATGGTGAGCAGTTCTTC
CDR3 protein: CASCLSGTGAFGYGEQFF

J gene: TRBJ2-7
clone size: once
D gene: NA
V gene: TRBV9
CDR3 DNA: TGTGCCAGCAGCCCCCAGGGGGGGCACGGCTACGAGCAGTACTTC
CDR3 protein: CASSPQGGHGYEQYF

J gene: TRBJ2-3
clone size: many
D gene: TRBD1
V gene: TRBV10-3
CDR3 DNA: TGTGCCATCAGTGAGTCGGGACAGCCTAGCACAGATACGCAGTATTTT
CDR3 protein: CAISESGQPSTDTQYF

J gene: TRBJ2-7
clone size: NA
D gene: NA
V gene: TRBV14
CDR3 DNA: TGTGCCAGCAGCCAAGGTATAGGGGCCAACACCCTTGGCGGCGACTACGAGCAGTACTTC
CDR3 protein: CASSQGIGANTLGGDYEQYF

J gene: TRBJ2-5
clone size: NA
D gene: TRBD2
V gene: TRBV7-6
CDR3 DNA: TGTGCCAGCAGCTTAACGGGAGGCGAGGTAGAGACCCAGTACTTC
CDR3 protein: CASSLTGGEVETQYF

J gene: TRBJ2-1
clone size: many
D gene: TRBD2
V gene: TRBV11-2
CDR3 DNA: TGTGCCAGCAGAAAGCTAGCGGGGGGGCCTGACAATGAGCAGTTCTTC
CDR3 protein: CASRKLAGGPDNEQFF

J gene: TRBJ2-1
clone size: NA
D gene: NA
V gene: TRBV20-1
CDR3 DNA: TGCAGTGCTAGTAGGGGACTCAGCTCCTACAATGAGCAGTTCTTC
CDR3 protein: CSASRGLSSYNEQFF

J gene: TRBJ1-4
clone size: few
D gene: NA
V gene: TRBV3-1
CDR3 DNA: TGTGCCAGCAGCCAAGAGTCGGGGGTTGGAGAAAAACTGTTTTTT
CDR3 protein: CASSQESGVGEKLFF

J gene: TRBJ2-7
clone size: NA
D gene: TRBD2
V gene: TRBV7-8
CDR3 DNA: TGTGCCAGCAGCTTATTAAAGCGGGAGGGCCTCTACGAGCAGTACTTC
CDR3 protein: CASSLLKREGLYEQYF

J gene: TRBJ2-1
clone size: many
D gene: NA
V gene: TRBV5-1
CDR3 DNA: TGCGCCAGCAGCTTGGACAGTTCCTACAATGAGCAGTTCTTC
CDR3 protein: CASSLDSSYNEQFF

J gene: TRBJ1-1
clone size: few
D gene: NA
V gene: TRBV27
CDR3 DNA: TGTGCCAGCAGTTATACAGGGTCCACTGAAGCTTTCTTT
CDR3 protein: CASSYTGSTEAFF

J gene: TRBJ2-5
clone size: few
D gene: TRBD2
V gene: TRBV6-5
CDR3 DNA: TGTGCCAGCAGTTACCCCCCTAGCGGGGGGGGGCCGGAGACCCAGTACTTC
CDR3 protein: CASSYPPSGGGPETQYF

J gene: TRBJ2-3
clone size: few
D gene: TRBD1
V gene: TRBV24-1
CDR3 DNA: TGTGCCACCAGTGACCAGGGGGACAACACTCAGGGAGATACGCAGTATTTT
CDR3 protein: CATSDQGDNTQGDTQYF

J gene: TRBJ2-2
clone size: many
D gene: NA
V gene: TRBV3-1
CDR3 DNA: TGTGCCAGCAGCCAAGAGGGGGGCAGCGGGGAGCTGTTTTTT
CDR3 protein: CASSQEGGSGELFF